Only a few counts were recorded for the clone carrying this TCR beta chain. The antigen remains unidentified. The CDR3 has 15 residues. Trimming cost V 1 base and J 4 bases, with 13 bases left between them. CDR1 SGHTA and CDR2 FQGNSA come from the germline V gene. This entry is derived from a study of CD8 T cells in ankylosing spondylitis. Study observations and caveats: In ankylosing spondylitis patients, matched synovial fluid reportedly showed significant enrichment of disease-linked clones. A CD8+ phenotype characterized the disease-linked clones, which were relatively rare in peripheral blood. Seemingly distinctive of ankylosing spondylitis blood was a TCR beta motif formed by eight highly homologous variants.

TCRdb re-called the 5' RACE reads with MiXCR, one entry per CDR3 protein. The repertoire consists of over 400,000 distinct CDR3 sequences, with roughly 25% occurring once and the leading ten covering under 0.9%. The specimen sequenced was blood, either unsorted or a sorted T cell fraction (not recorded which). The chain joins TRBV7-2 to TRBJ1-1, with D unresolved. The TCR originated in a male donor with ankylosing spondylitis. The CDR3 nucleotides read TGTGCCAGCAGCTTAGTTAGGAGGGTATCCACTGAAGCTTTCTTT. Protein product: CASSLVRRVSTEAFF. Drawing the rest from reference TRBV7-2 and TRBJ1-1, the complete variable domain is GAGVSQSPSNKVTEKGKDVELRCDPISGHTALYWYRQSLGQGLEFLIYFQGNSAPDKSGLPSDRFSAERTGGSVSTLTIQRTQQEDSAVYLCASSLVRRVSTEAFFGQGTRLTVV.